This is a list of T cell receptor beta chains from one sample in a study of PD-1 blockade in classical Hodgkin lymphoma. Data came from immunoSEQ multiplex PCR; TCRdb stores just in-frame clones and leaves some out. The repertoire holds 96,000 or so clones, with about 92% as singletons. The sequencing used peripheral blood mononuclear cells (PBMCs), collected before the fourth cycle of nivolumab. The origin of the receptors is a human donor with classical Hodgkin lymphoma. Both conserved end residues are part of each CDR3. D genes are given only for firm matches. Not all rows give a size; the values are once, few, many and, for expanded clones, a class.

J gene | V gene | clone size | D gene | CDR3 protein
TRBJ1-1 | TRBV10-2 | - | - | CASSERNTEAFF
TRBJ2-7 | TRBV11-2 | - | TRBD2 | CASSLESGRVYEQYF
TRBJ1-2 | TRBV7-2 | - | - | CASSILQGWDGYTF
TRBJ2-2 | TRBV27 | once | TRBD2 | CASLMAGVNTGELFF
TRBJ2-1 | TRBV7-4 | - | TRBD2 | CASTPGLAGGDSNEQFF
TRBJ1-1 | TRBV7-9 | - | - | CASTLLAPKTEAFF
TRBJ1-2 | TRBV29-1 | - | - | CSGVEGPSNYGYTF
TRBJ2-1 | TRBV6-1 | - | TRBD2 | CASGLANDNEQFF
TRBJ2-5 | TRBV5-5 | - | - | CASSLGGGSLGETQYF
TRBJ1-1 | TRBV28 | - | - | CASSQSYFGAFF
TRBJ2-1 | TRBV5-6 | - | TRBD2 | CASSNLAGPQFF
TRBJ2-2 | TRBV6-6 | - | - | CASGLRGRPNTGELFF
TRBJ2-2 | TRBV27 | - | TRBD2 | CASSWTSTNTGELFF
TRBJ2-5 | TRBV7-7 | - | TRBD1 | CASSLRDSETQYF
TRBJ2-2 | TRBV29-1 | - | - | CSGGRPNTGELFF
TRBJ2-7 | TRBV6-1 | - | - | CASTIDQRTPYEQYF
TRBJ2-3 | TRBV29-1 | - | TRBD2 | CSVEGWLAGGSYTQYF
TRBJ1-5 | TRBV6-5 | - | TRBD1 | CASSSYRGGNQPQHF
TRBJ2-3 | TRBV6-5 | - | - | CASRQTDTQYF
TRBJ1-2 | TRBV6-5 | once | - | CASSFQGQGYTF
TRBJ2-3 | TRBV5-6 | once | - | CASSLGGRRDTQYF
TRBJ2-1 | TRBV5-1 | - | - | CASRKPDDYNEQFF
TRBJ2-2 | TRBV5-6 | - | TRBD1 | CASSLGITGGSFNTGELFF
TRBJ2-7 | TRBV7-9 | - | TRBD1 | CASSLTGGDEQYF
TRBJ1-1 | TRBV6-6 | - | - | CASSPPLRGNTEAFF
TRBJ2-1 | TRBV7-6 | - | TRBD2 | CASSLVYPGVRGGGNEQFF
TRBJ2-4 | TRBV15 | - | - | CATSRDLGTGRGQYF
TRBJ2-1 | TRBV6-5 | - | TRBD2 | CASRILAGVFNEQFF
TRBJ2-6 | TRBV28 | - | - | CASRLERGKGSGANVLTF
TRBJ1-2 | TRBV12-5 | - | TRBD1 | CANDRDYGYTF
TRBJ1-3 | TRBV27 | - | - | CASSLSMGDLGNTIYF
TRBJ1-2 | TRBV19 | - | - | CASSIHEPFNYGYTF
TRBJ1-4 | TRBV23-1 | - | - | CAMSRAGEKLFF
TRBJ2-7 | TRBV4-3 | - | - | CASSYGSEDEQYF
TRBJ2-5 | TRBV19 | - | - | CASSMRGEETQYF
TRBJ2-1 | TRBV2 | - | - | CASSGGREEQFF